The rows below give T cell receptor beta chains drawn from one sample of a study of blood T cells in healthy people across ages. MiXCR was run by TCRdb on the 5' RACE reads, yielding one entry per CDR3 protein. The sample records about 1 million distinct CDR3 sequences, 45% being singletons. Sequenced sample: blood. These receptors came from a woman in her sixties in good health. CDR3s include the opening cysteine and the closing phenylalanine or tryptophan. Only some rows state a clone size, as once, few, many or a class for expanded clones.

CDR3aa: CSARVAGTEQYF
v_gene: TRBV20-1
abundance: NA

CDR3aa: CASSVPGGNQPQHF
v_gene: TRBV28
abundance: NA

CDR3aa: CASSLRDRDTEAFF
v_gene: TRBV18
abundance: once

CDR3aa: CASSAPTGGKGEQYF
v_gene: TRBV7-9
abundance: NA

CDR3aa: CASSLGQGITYQETQYF
v_gene: TRBV5-1
abundance: NA

CDR3aa: CASSELAGETQYF
v_gene: TRBV10-1
abundance: NA

CDR3aa: CASSYSSGRSNEQFF
v_gene: TRBV6-5
abundance: NA

CDR3aa: CASSEAPSGANVLTF
v_gene: TRBV6-1
abundance: NA

CDR3aa: CSASDVRALNQPQHF
v_gene: TRBV20-1
abundance: many

CDR3aa: CSFRHLQETQYF
v_gene: TRBV29-1
abundance: many

CDR3aa: CASSWGQGAEGGEAFF
v_gene: TRBV27
abundance: NA

CDR3aa: CSSLTAQETQYF
v_gene: TRBV29-1
abundance: NA

CDR3aa: CSALAEPTAEQFF
v_gene: TRBV29-1
abundance: few

CDR3aa: CASSVLAGGMAYNEQYF
v_gene: TRBV9
abundance: NA

CDR3aa: CASSFRQTDNEQFF
v_gene: TRBV7-9
abundance: few

CDR3aa: CASSNYRIQETQYF
v_gene: TRBV3-1
abundance: few

CDR3aa: CAWTRRQGQGGYTF
v_gene: TRBV30
abundance: NA